The clone carrying this T cell receptor beta chain showed up just a few times. It was with a sample-barcoded 5' primer and a J-beta primer mix that a second PCR of about 7 to 12 cycles was run. Each cDNA molecule was tagged by a template-switch adaptor with 12 random nucleotides. TCRdb recomputed calls from the 5' RACE reads with MiXCR, one row per CDR3 protein. This sample has 380,000 or so distinct CDR3 sequences, with 52% found just once. This CDR3 comprises 13 residues. Trimming at V came to 6 bases and at J to 9 bases, leaving 7 bases not matched to a gene. These data are taken from a study of blood T cells in healthy people across ages.

This clonotype originated in a man in his 60s in good health. The chain is built from TRBV12-3 or TRBV12-4 and TRBJ2-1; 8 bases agree with TRBD2. The material sequenced was blood. The CDR3 protein is CASRGLGAIEQFF. The DNA of the CDR3 is TGTGCCAGCAGGGGACTAGGGGCGATTGAGCAGTTCTTC.